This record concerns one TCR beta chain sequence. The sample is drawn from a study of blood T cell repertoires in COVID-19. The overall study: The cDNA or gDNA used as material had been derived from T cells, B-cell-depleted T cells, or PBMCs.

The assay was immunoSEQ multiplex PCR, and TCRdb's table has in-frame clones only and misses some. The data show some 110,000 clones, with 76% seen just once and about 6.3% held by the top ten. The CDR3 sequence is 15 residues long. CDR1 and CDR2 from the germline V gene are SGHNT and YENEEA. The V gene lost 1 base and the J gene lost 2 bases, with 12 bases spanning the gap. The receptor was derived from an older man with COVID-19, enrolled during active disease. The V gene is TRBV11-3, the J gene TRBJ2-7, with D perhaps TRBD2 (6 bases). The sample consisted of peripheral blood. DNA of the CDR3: TGTGCCAGCAGCTTAGGAGGGACTGCTGCCTACGAGCAGTACTTC. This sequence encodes CASSLGGTAAYEQYF.